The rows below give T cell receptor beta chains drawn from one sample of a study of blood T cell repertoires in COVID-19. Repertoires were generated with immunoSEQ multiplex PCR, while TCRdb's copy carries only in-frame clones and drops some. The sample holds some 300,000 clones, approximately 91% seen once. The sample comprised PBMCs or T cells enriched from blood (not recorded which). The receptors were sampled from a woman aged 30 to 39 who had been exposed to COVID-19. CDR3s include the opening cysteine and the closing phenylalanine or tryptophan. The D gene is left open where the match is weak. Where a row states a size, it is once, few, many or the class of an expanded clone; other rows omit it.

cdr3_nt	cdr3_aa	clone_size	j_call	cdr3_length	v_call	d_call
TGTGCCAGTAGTCGAGCGGGGGGCAGGTATGAGCAGTTCTTC	CASSRAGGRYEQFF	-	TRBJ2-1	14	TRBV19	TRBD2
TGTGCCTGGAGGGAACAGGGTCGTGGCTACACCTTC	CAWREQGRGYTF	few	TRBJ1-2	12	TRBV30	-
TGTGCCAGCAGCCACCACCGACAGGGTAGCTATGGCTACACCTTC	CASSHHRQGSYGYTF	-	TRBJ1-2	15	TRBV7-9	TRBD1
TGTGCCAGCAGCCAAGGAACAGGGATACAAGAGACCCAGTACTTC	CASSQGTGIQETQYF	-	TRBJ2-5	15	TRBV3-1/TRBV3-2	-
TGCGCCAGCAGCCCCCCGGTAGGGGCAAATAACTATGGCTACACCTTC	CASSPPVGANNYGYTF	-	TRBJ1-2	16	TRBV4-1	-
TGTGCCATCAGTGAGAACAGGGGTGGCAATCAGCCCCAGCATTTT	CAISENRGGNQPQHF	-	TRBJ1-5	15	TRBV10-3	TRBD1
TGTGCCAGCAGCGTAGCTACAGGGAACGGCGAGCAGTACTTC	CASSVATGNGEQYF	-	TRBJ2-7	14	TRBV9	-
TGTGCCAGCAGCTTGGACAGCTTCAATCAGCCCCAGCATTTT	CASSLDSFNQPQHF	-	TRBJ1-5	14	TRBV5-5	-
TGTGCCAGTAGTGAACAGGGTTCCTATGGCTACACCTTC	CASSEQGSYGYTF	-	TRBJ1-2	13	TRBV19	-
TGTGCCAGCAGCGTAGCGGGCTCTGGAAACACCATATATTTT	CASSVAGSGNTIYF	few	TRBJ1-3	14	TRBV9	-
TGTGCCTGGAGTGTTTCAAATGGAAACACCATATATTTT	CAWSVSNGNTIYF	few	TRBJ1-3	13	TRBV30	-
TGTGCCAGCAGCCAGAGCCCCGGGACAGAGTACGAGCAGTACTTC	CASSQSPGTEYEQYF	-	TRBJ2-7	15	TRBV7-6	TRBD1
TGTGCCAGCAGCTTGGGACTAACAACTAATGAAAAACTGTTTTTT	CASSLGLTTNEKLFF	once	TRBJ1-4	15	TRBV5-6	-
TGCGCCAGCACCGCGGGACTCCTCACAGATACGCAGTATTTT	CASTAGLLTDTQYF	-	TRBJ2-3	14	TRBV5-1	-
TGTGCCACCAGTGATACCGGGACAGGGGGCTTGTATGGCTACACCTTC	CATSDTGTGGLYGYTF	-	TRBJ1-2	16	TRBV24-1	TRBD1
TGTGCCAGCAGCGTAGAGGTACAGGGGGTGGGGGAGCAGTACTTC	CASSVEVQGVGEQYF	-	TRBJ2-7	15	TRBV7-2	TRBD1
TGTGCCAGCAGCCTCATAGGGGCAGTTGGAAACACCATATATTTT	CASSLIGAVGNTIYF	-	TRBJ1-3	15	TRBV27	-
TGTGCCAGCAGCTTGGTGACAGACTACGAGCAGTACTTC	CASSLVTDYEQYF	-	TRBJ2-7	13	TRBV5-6	-
TGTGCCAGCAGTTCCCGGGAGTCCTACGAGCAGTACTTC	CASSSRESYEQYF	-	TRBJ2-7	13	TRBV6-2/TRBV6-3	-
TGTGCCAGCAGCTTAGCTAGGAGTGGCTACACCTTC	CASSLARSGYTF	-	TRBJ1-2	12	TRBV11-2	-
TGTGCCAGCAGCTATGGGGGCAGAGAGGGCTACACCTTC	CASSYGGREGYTF	-	TRBJ1-2	13	TRBV13	-
TGTGCCAGCAGTGAAGCCAGGGTCACTGAAGCTTTCTTT	CASSEARVTEAFF	once	TRBJ1-1	13	TRBV6-1	-
TGTGCCAGCAGCTTAACAGGGACAGGGAATTCACCCCTCCACTTT	CASSLTGTGNSPLHF	-	TRBJ1-6	15	TRBV7-6	TRBD1
TGTGCCAGCAGCTTGGCACTAGCGGGGGACTATAATGAGCAGTTCTTC	CASSLALAGDYNEQFF	-	TRBJ2-1	16	TRBV5-4	TRBD2
TGTGCCAGCTCACCGCGGGGACTAGCGGGGGGCACAGATACGCAGTATTTT	CASSPRGLAGGTDTQYF	-	TRBJ2-3	17	TRBV18	TRBD2
TGTGCCAGCAGTTGGTCCACAGGTTACACTGAAGCTTTCTTT	CASSWSTGYTEAFF	-	TRBJ1-1	14	TRBV28	-
TGTGCCAGCAGCCAGCGACTAGCGGGGGGGAATGAGCAGTTCTTC	CASSQRLAGGNEQFF	-	TRBJ2-1	15	TRBV7-2	TRBD2
TGCAGCGTTGGCCTGGGGGGTATGACTGAAGCTTTCTTT	CSVGLGGMTEAFF	-	TRBJ1-1	13	TRBV29-1	-
TGTGCCAGCTCACAAACAGGCCATAGCAATCAGCCCCAGCATTTT	CASSQTGHSNQPQHF	-	TRBJ1-5	15	TRBV18	-
TGTGCCAGCAGACCTACACAGAACTATGGCTACACCTTC	CASRPTQNYGYTF	-	TRBJ1-2	13	TRBV6-5	-
TGCGCCAGCAGCTTCCGGGACAGGGGAGGGTACGAGCAGTACTTC	CASSFRDRGGYEQYF	few	TRBJ2-7	15	TRBV4-1	TRBD1
TGTGCCAGCAGCTTTTACAGGTCGACCTACGAGCAGTACTTC	CASSFYRSTYEQYF	-	TRBJ2-7	14	TRBV11-1	-
TGTGCCACCAGTGACCGGGCGGGGGGCCCCGGGGAGCTGTTTTTT	CATSDRAGGPGELFF	-	TRBJ2-2	15	TRBV24-1	TRBD2
TGTGCCAGCAGCTTGGCCGGCTCCTACGAGCAGTACTTC	CASSLAGSYEQYF	-	TRBJ2-7	13	TRBV5-6	-
TGTGCCAGCACCAAAACAACAGGGGTCTATGGCTACACCTTC	CASTKTTGVYGYTF	once	TRBJ1-2	14	TRBV27	TRBD1
TGTGCCAGCAGCCAAGGGACAGGGACTGGCTACACCTTC	CASSQGTGTGYTF	once	TRBJ1-2	13	TRBV11-3	TRBD1
TGTGCCAGCAGGGCAGGGGTACGGGAGACCCAGTACTTC	CASRAGVRETQYF	-	TRBJ2-5	13	TRBV12-3/TRBV12-4	-
TGTGCCAGCAGCCGGGACAGGGACTATGGCTACACCTTC	CASSRDRDYGYTF	-	TRBJ1-2	13	TRBV5-8	TRBD1
TGTGCCAGCAATCTCTCCCGTAGGGGGCCGAACACCGGGGAGCTGTTTTTT	CASNLSRRGPNTGELFF	-	TRBJ2-2	17	TRBV2	TRBD1
TGTGCCAGCAGCTTAGTAATATCCCAGGGCACCGAGCAGTACTTC	CASSLVISQGTEQYF	-	TRBJ2-7	15	TRBV7-2	-
TGTGCCAGCAGCCTAATAAAGAGAGGGAGCTTC	CASSLIKRGSF	-	TRBJ1-2	11	TRBV6-5	-
TGCGCCAGCAGCCCCCTGGGACTAGCGGGTAATGAGCAGTTCTTC	CASSPLGLAGNEQFF	-	TRBJ2-1	15	TRBV4-1	TRBD2
TGTGCCATCAGTGAATCGGTAAATGAAAAACTGTTTTTT	CAISESVNEKLFF	-	TRBJ1-4	13	TRBV10-3	-
TGTGCCAGCAGCTTATCAGGGGTTAGCGGCTACACCTTC	CASSLSGVSGYTF	-	TRBJ1-2	13	TRBV7-2	-
TGTGCCAGCAGCTTAGCGGGACAGGGAGAATCACCCCTCCACTTT	CASSLAGQGESPLHF	-	TRBJ1-6	15	TRBV7-6	TRBD1
TGTGCCAGCAGCCACCTGGGGGGAAACACCGGGGAGCTGTTTTTT	CASSHLGGNTGELFF	-	TRBJ2-2	15	TRBV7-9	-
TGCGCCAGCAGCTTAGGACAGACGAGCTCCTACGAGCAGTACTTC	CASSLGQTSSYEQYF	-	TRBJ2-7	15	TRBV5-1	-
TGTGCCAGCAGTCCGGACAGGGTGAGGGAAGGAAAACTGTTTTTT	CASSPDRVREGKLFF	few	TRBJ1-4	15	TRBV2	TRBD1
TGTGCCAGCAGCCAAGATGGTGGGCGGGGGGTGTTCTTC	CASSQDGGRGVFF	-	TRBJ2-1	13	TRBV3-1/TRBV3-2	TRBD2
TGTGCCAGCAGTTGGGGGGAGGACACTGAAGCTTTCTTT	CASSWGEDTEAFF	-	TRBJ1-1	13	TRBV12-3/TRBV12-4	-
TGTGCCAGCAGCGAGGGCCTCGTTGGGGGCTACACCTTC	CASSEGLVGGYTF	-	TRBJ1-2	13	TRBV3-1/TRBV3-2	-
TGTGCCAGCAATTGGGGGGGACCGGCTAATGAAAAACTGTTTTTT	CASNWGGPANEKLFF	-	TRBJ1-4	15	TRBV2	-
TGTGCCAGCAGTCGCACAGGGAGTGCGGCTTTCTTT	CASSRTGSAAFF	-	TRBJ1-1	12	TRBV27	-